This T cell receptor beta chain was identified during a study of cytomegalovirus exposure and HLA in healthy donors. 13 Jbeta primers and 60 Vbeta primers were used for the PCR. Authors' methods: The authors later counted roughly 76 million unique TCR beta chains, 9 million to 12 million of them shared. Sequencing used immunoSEQ multiplex PCR; TCRdb keeps in-frame clones, though not all of them. D and trimming come from the DNA, and the V and J calls and clone size come from that table. The repertoire has roughly 150,000 clones, approximately 80% of them found once; the top ten carry more than 6.5%. Germline values: CDR1 SGHTS, CDR2 YDEGEE. The junction had 8 bases not matched to a gene; V was cut back by 4 bases and J by 2 bases. The CDR3 consists of 15 residues.

Material for sequencing was PBMCs. The source of this sequence is a woman aged 45-59 years in good health and CMV-seropositive. V is TRBV5-8 and J is TRBJ2-7; 8 nucleotides line up with TRBD2. In DNA, the CDR3 is TGTGCCAGCAGCCTCGGGGGGGAAAGCCCCTACGAGCAGTACTTC. This gives the protein CASSLGGESPYEQYF.